This TCR beta chain was observed in a study of technical replicates of blood from several donors. The CDR3 totals 12 residues. Trimming removed 10 bases from V and 4 bases from J; junction bases left unmatched: 6. Per the germline V gene, CDR1 is SNHLY and CDR2 is FYNNEI. This table comes from immunoSEQ multiplex PCR, and its TCRdb copy is limited to in-frame clones, with some not included. The repertoire includes tens of thousands of clones, around 92% of them detected once, and roughly 0.28% sits in the top ten. The rearrangement joins TRBV2 to TRBJ1-2, with TRBD1 matching 7 bases. The sample comprised T cells isolated from PBMCs. This TCR was recovered from a human donor in good health. The CDR3 DNA follows: TGTGCCATTACAGGGGAGAGCTATGGCTACACCTTC. As protein: CAITGESYGYTF.